The next 15 T cell receptor beta chains were all read from a single sample in a study of STAT5B mutations in CD4+ large granular lymphocyte leukemia (dated by TCRdb to 2022 to 2024). Library preparation was by the immunoSEQ multiplex PCR assay. TCRdb stores this immuneACCESS table with in-frame sequences only. Part of the clones is absent; in the studies checked, under half of the shortfall reflects unresolved V genes, and no reason is known for the rest. In this sample the table shows roughly 36,000 clones, less than 80% of which occur a single time. Under 3.5% of the sample lies in the top ten. Sequenced: CD4+ T cells from blood buffy coats. Receptors were obtained from a human donor in good health.

V is TRBV29-1 and J is TRBJ2-3; either TRBD1 or TRBD2 may fit D (5 bases each). The CDR3 consists of 16 residues. V dropped 1 base and J dropped 2 bases, with 16 bases sitting between them. Looked up from germline, CDR1 is SQVTM and CDR2 is ANQGSEA. CDR3 sequence: CSVEALTGANTDTQYF. The CDR3 region has the DNA TGCAGCGTTGAAGCTCTTACCGGGGCAAACACAGATACGCAGTATTTT.

The V and J genes are TRBV7-6 and TRBJ1-6; D ambiguous. CDR3 size: 16 residues. Trimming cost V 6 bases and J 0 bases, with 12 bases left between them. Germline-derived CDR1 and CDR2 are SGHVS and FNYEAQ. CDR3 nucleotides: TGTGCCAGCAGTCGAGGCGGGAGCTCCTATAATTCACCCCTCCACTTT. Residues: CASSRGGSSYNSPLHF.

This rearrangement joins TRBV5-5 to TRBJ2-1; D is unclear. Between the trimmed V and J ends, which lost 8 bases and 0 bases, there was a span of 15 bases. Germline V gene sequence: CDR1 SGHKS, CDR2 YYEKEE (reference sequence). The CDR3 runs 15 residues. The CDR3 DNA reads TGTGCCAGTACCAAAGACCCGGGCTCCTACAATGAGCAGTTCTTC. This translates into CASTKDPGSYNEQFF.

The rearrangement links TRBV20-1 to TRBJ1-1; D remains ambiguous. The CDR3 is 8 residues long. Trimming removed 6 bases from V and 11 bases from J, with 7 bases in between. Germline values: CDR1 DFQATT, CDR2 SNEGSKA (reference sequence). For the CDR3, the DNA is TGCAGTGCACCTGGGGCTTTCTTT. It translates to CSAPGAFF.

The CDR3 region has the DNA TGTGCCAGCAGCCCTTTCCGACAGGTTGGACCCGAAAAACTGTTTTTT. Its protein is CASSPFRQVGPEKLFF. The gene calls are TRBV9 and TRBJ1-4; a possible D gene is TRBD1 (6 bases). Germline values: CDR1 SGDLS, CDR2 YYNGEE. V lost 4 bases to trimming and J lost 8 bases, with 21 bases between them. CDR3 length: 16 amino acids.

The rearrangement joins TRBV7-8 to TRBJ2-3; 9 bases match TRBD2. This CDR3 has 16 residues. Germline CDR1 is SGHVS and CDR2 is FQNEAQ. The ends lost 1 base at V and 10 bases at J; junction bases unmatched: 12. The CDR3 DNA reads TGTGCCAGCAGCTTAGGCGGCGGGGGGGCCGCGCCGTCGCAGTATTTT. It yields the protein CASSLGGGGAAPSQYF.

CDR3 in DNA: TGTGCCATCAGTGCTAGGACTAGCGGGGGCGAAACCGGGGAGCTGTTTTTT. This sequence encodes CAISARTSGGETGELFF. The chain employs TRBV10-3 and TRBJ2-2, with 13 bases that match TRBD2. The trim removed 4 bases at V and 5 bases at J, leaving 7 bases unmatched. Germline assignment: CDR1 ENHRY and CDR2 SYGVKD. The length of the CDR3 is 17 residues.

This rearrangement joins TRBV18 to TRBJ1-6; D perhaps matches TRBD1 (6 bases). The germline V gene encodes CDR1 KGHSH and CDR2 LQKENI. The length of the CDR3 is 17 residues. The V and J ends lost 3 bases and 0 bases respectively, with 12 bases between them. The CDR3 sequence is CASSPGRGGSYNSPLHF. In DNA, the CDR3 is TGTGCCAGCTCACCGGGAAGGGGGGGCTCCTATAATTCACCCCTCCACTTT.

The CDR3 loop is CASGIGQGTNTGELFF. The CDR3 DNA is TGTGCTAGTGGCATAGGACAGGGCACGAACACCGGGGAGCTGTTTTTT. The rearrangement uses TRBV12-5 and TRBJ2-2, with TRBD1 matching over 8 bases. V gave up 6 bases and J gave up 0 bases; unmatched junction bases: 6. This CDR3 spans 16 amino acids. Germline CDR1 reads LGHNT; CDR2 reads FRNRAP.

V is TRBV5-1 and J is TRBJ2-3; D is unclear. CDR3 size: 14 residues. Germline V gives CDR1 SGHRS, CDR2 YFSETQ. The V end lost 0 bases, the J end lost 2 bases, and 7 bases lay between the germline ends. This CDR3 is CASSLADLTDTQYF. CDR3 coding DNA: TGCGCCAGCAGCTTGGCGGACCTCACAGATACGCAGTATTTT.

J is TRBJ2-2 and V is TRBV7-6, with TRBD2 matching over 7 bases. Trimming at V came to 1 base and at J to 5 bases, leaving 7 bases not matched to a gene. Germline CDR1 is SGHVS and CDR2 is FNYEAQ. The CDR3 contains 16 residues. The CDR3 DNA reads TGTGCCAGCAGCTTAGTAAGGACTAGGGGAACCGGGGAGCTGTTTTTT. Translating it yields CASSLVRTRGTGELFF. Drawing the rest from reference TRBV7-6 and TRBJ2-2, the complete variable domain is GAGVSQSPRYKVTKRGQDVALRCDPISGHVSLYWYRQALGQGPEFLTYFNYEAQQDKSGLPNDRFSAERPEGSISTLTIQRTEQRDSAMYRCASSLVRTRGTGELFFGEGSRLTVL.

The rearrangement links TRBV5-4 to TRBJ2-1; TRBD2 matches 7 bases. With 4 bases clipped from V and 4 bases from J, the junction kept 8 bases outside the gene matches. The germline CDR1 and CDR2 sequences are SGHNT and YYREEE (reference sequence). This CDR3 has 15 residues. The CDR3 DNA sequence: TGTGCCAGCAGCCCAGCGGGGTCTCAATACAATGAGCAGTTCTTC. This encodes CASSPAGSQYNEQFF. Full variable domain (remainder filled in from reference TRBV5-4 and TRBJ2-1): ETGVTQSPTHLIKTRGQQVTLRCSSQSGHNTVSWYQQALGQGPQFIFQYYREEENGRGNFPPRFSGLQFPNYSSELNVNALELDDSALYLCASSPAGSQYNEQFFGPGTRLTVL.

This chain joins TRBV28 and TRBJ2-5; no clear D. V lost 4 bases and J lost 5, with 11 bases in between. The CDR3 is 13 amino acids. The germline CDR1 and CDR2 sequences are MDHEN and SYDVKM. Here the CDR3 reads CASSSYPKETQYF. DNA of the CDR3: TGTGCCAGCAGTTCTTACCCTAAGGAGACCCAGTACTTC.

V gene TRBV6-5 combines with J gene TRBJ2-2, with D possibly being TRBD1 or TRBD2 (5 bases each). The CDR3 runs to 14 residues. Germline-derived CDR1 and CDR2 are MNHEY and SVGAGI. Trimming left V 6 bases short and J 4 bases short, with 12 bases between. The CDR3 DNA reads as TGTGCCAGCAGGGGGACGGCGCGCACCGGGGAGCTGTTTTTT. Protein: CASRGTARTGELFF.

This clone appeared a few times. V usage is TRBV9 and J usage is TRBJ2-1; 9 bases are shared with TRBD2. V lost 4 bases to trimming and J lost 2 bases; unmatched junction nucleotides: 7. This CDR3 has 16 residues. Germline V lookup: CDR1 SGDLS, CDR2 YYNGEE. CDR3 region: CASSPRAGGTYNEQFF. The CDR3 DNA reads TGTGCCAGCAGCCCCCGAGCGGGGGGCACCTACAATGAGCAGTTCTTC.